The clone carrying this T cell receptor (beta chain) was counted between two and nine times. J lost 8 bases, V lost 7 bases, and 7 bases had no gene match. CDR1 and CDR2 from the germline V gene are SNHLY and FYNNEI. The CDR3 has 13 amino acids. Method: immunoSEQ multiplex PCR; TCRdb's copy keeps in-frame clones and lacks some. The table lists roughly 150,000 clones, roughly 88% of them singletons. This record belongs to a study of T cell responses to AZD1222 COVID-19 vaccine. Sequencing was performed on peripheral blood, taken on day 0 of AZD1222 vaccination. J is TRBJ1-2 and V is TRBV2, with TRBD1 matching 10 bases. The clonotype comes from an adult in good health. This chain's CDR3 is CASTTGGEGGYTF. DNA of the CDR3: TGTGCCAGCACGACAGGGGGCGAGGGCGGCTACACCTTC.